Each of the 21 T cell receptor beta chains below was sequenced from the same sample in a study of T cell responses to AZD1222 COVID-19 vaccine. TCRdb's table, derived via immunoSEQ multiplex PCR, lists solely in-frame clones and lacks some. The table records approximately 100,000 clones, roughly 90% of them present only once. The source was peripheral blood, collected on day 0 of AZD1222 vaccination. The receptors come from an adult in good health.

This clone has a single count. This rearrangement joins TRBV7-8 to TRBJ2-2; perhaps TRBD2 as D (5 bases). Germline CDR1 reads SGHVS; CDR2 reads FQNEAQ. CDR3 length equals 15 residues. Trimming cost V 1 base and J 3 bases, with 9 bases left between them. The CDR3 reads CASSLDGKDTGELFF. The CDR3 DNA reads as TGTGCCAGCAGCTTAGACGGGAAGGACACCGGGGAGCTGTTTTTT.

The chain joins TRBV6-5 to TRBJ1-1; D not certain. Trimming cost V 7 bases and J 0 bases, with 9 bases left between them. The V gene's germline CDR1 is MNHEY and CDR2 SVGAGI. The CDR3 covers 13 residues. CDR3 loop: CASTGRMNTEAFF. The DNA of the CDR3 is TGTGCCAGCACAGGACGGATGAACACTGAAGCTTTCTTT.

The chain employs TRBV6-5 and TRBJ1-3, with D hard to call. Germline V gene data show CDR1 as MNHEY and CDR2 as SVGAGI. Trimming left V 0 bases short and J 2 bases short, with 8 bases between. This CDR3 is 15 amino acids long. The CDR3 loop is CASSYSTEPGNTIYF. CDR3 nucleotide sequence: TGTGCCAGCAGTTACTCGACCGAGCCTGGAAACACCATATATTTT.

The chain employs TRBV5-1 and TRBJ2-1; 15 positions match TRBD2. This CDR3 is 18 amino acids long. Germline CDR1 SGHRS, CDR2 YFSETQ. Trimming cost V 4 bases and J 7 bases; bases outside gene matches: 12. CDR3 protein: CASSTRPGLAGGGNEQFF. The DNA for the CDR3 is TGCGCCAGCAGCACCAGGCCGGGACTAGCGGGAGGTGGGAATGAGCAGTTCTTC.

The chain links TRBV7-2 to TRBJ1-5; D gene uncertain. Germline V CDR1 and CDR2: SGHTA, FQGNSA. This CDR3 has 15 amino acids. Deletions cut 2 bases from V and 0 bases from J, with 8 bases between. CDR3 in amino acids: CASSLSGYSNQPQHF. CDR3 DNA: TGTGCCAGCAGCTTATCGGGATATAGCAATCAGCCCCAGCATTTT. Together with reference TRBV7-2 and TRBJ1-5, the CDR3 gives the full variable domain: GAGVSQSPSNKVTEKGKDVELRCDPISGHTALYWYRQSLGQGLEFLIYFQGNSAPDKSGLPSDRFSAERTGGSVSTLTIQRTQQEDSAVYLCASSLSGYSNQPQHFGDGTRLSIL.

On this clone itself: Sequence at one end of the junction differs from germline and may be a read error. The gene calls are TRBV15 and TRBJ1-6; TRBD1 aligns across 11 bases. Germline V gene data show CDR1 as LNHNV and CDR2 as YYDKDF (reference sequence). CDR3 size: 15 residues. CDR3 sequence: CATSRGDRGDSPLHF. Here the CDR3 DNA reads TGTGCCACCAGCAGAGGGGACAGGGGGGATTCACCCCTCCATTTT. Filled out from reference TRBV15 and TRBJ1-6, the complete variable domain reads DAMVIQNPRYQVTQFGKPVTLSCSQTLNHNVMYWYQQKSSQAPKLLFHYYDKDFNNEADTPDNFQSRRPNTSFCFLDIRSPGLGDTAMYLCATSRGDRGDSPLHFGNGTRLTVT.

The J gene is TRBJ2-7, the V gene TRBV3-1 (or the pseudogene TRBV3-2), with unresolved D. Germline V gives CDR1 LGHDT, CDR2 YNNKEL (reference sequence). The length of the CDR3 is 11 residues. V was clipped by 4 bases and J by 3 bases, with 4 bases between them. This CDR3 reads CASSLNYEQYF. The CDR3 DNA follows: TGTGCCAGCAGCCTTAACTACGAGCAGTACTTC.

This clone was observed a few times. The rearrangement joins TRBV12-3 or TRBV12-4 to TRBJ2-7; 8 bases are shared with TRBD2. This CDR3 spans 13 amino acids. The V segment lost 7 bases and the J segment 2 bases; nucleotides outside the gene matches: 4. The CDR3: CASNPGRAYEQYF. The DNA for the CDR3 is TGTGCCAGCAACCCCGGGAGGGCCTACGAGCAGTACTTC.

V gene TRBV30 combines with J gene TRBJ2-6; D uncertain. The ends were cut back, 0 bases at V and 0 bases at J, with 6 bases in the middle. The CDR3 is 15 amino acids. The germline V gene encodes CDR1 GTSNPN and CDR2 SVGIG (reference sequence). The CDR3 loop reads CAWSVAGSGANVLTF. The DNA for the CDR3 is TGTGCCTGGAGTGTGGCAGGCTCTGGGGCCAACGTCCTGACTTTC.

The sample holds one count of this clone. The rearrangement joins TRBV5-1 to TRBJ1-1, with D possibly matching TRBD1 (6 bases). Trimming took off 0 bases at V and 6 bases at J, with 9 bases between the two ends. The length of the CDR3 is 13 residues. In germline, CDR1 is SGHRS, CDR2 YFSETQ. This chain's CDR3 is CASSLGGRAEAFF. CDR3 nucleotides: TGCGCCAGCAGCTTGGGGGGGCGAGCTGAAGCTTTCTTT. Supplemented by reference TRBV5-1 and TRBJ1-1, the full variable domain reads KAGVTQTPRYLIKTRGQQVTLSCSPISGHRSVSWYQQTPGQGLQFLFEYFSETQRNKGNFPGRFSGRQFSNSRSEMNVSTLELGDSALYLCASSLGGRAEAFFGQGTRLTVV.

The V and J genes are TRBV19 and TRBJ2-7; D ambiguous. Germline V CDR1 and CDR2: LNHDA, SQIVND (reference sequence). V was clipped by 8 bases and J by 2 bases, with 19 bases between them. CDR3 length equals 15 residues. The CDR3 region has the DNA TGTGCCAGTCCGATGTTGGGATGGCCTCCCTACGAGCAGTACTTC. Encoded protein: CASPMLGWPPYEQYF.

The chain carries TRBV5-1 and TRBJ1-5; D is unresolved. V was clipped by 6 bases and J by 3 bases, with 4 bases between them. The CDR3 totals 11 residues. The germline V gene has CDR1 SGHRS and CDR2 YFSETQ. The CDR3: CASIFNQPQHF. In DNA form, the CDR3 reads TGCGCCAGCATTTTCAATCAGCCCCAGCATTTT.

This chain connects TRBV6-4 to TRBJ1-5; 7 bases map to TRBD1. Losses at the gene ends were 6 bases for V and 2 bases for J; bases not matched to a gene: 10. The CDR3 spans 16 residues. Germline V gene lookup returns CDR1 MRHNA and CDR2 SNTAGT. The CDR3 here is CASRYRDRVGNQPQHF. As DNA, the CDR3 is TGTGCCAGCAGATACCGAGACAGGGTTGGCAATCAGCCCCAGCATTTT.

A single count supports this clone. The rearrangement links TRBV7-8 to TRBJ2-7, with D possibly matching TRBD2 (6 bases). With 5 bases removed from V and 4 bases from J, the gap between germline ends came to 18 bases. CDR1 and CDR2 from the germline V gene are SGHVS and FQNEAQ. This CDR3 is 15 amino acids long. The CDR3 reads CASSPRGRIQYEQYF. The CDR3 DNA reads TGTGCCAGCAGCCCACGAGGGAGGATACAATACGAGCAGTACTTC.

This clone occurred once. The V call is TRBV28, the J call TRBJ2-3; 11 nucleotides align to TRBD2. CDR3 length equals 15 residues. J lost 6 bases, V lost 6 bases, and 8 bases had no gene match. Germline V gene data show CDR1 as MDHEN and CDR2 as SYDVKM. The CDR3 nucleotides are TGTGCCAGCAGCGTAACTAGCGGGAGAGGGGATACGCAGTATTTT. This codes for CASSVTSGRGDTQYF.

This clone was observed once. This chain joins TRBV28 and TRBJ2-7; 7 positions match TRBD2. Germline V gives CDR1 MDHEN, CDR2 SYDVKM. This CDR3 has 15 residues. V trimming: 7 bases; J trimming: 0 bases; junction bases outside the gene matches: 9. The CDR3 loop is CASTLGGSSSYEQYF. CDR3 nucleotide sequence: TGTGCCAGCACCCTGGGGGGGTCAAGCTCCTACGAGCAGTACTTC.

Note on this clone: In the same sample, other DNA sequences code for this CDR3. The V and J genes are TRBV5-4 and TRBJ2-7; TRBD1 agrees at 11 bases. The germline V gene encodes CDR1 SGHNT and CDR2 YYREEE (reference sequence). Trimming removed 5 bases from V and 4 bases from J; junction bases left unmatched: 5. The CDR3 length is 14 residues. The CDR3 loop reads CASSPGTGGYEQYF. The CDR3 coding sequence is TGTGCCAGCAGTCCCGGGACAGGGGGGTACGAGCAGTACTTC.

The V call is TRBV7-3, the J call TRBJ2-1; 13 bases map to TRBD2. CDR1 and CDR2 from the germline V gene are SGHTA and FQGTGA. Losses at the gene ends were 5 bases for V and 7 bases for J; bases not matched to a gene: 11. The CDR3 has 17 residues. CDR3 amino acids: CASSPPGLAGRGNEQFF. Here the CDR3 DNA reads TGTGCCAGCAGCCCCCCGGGACTAGCGGGGAGGGGGAATGAGCAGTTCTTC.

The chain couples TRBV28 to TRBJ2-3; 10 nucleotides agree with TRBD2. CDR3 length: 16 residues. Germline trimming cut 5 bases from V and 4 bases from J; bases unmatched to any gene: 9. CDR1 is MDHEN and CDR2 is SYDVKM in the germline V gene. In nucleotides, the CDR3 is TGTGCCAGCAGTCCCGTGGTAGCGGGAGGCCCAGATACGCAGTATTTT. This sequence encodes CASSPVVAGGPDTQYF. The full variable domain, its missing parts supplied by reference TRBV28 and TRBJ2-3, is DVKVTQSSRYLVKRTGEKVFLECVQDMDHENMFWYRQDPGLGLRLIYFSYDVKMKEKGDIPEGYSVSREKKERFSLILESASTNQTSMYLCASSPVVAGGPDTQYFGPGTRLTVL.

This CDR3 reads CASSFWLAGDSYNEQFF. For the CDR3, the DNA is TGTGCCAGCAGCTTCTGGTTAGCGGGGGACTCCTACAATGAGCAGTTCTTC. This chain links TRBV5-4 with TRBJ2-1; 9 nucleotides match TRBD2. From germline, CDR1 is SGHNT and CDR2 YYREEE (reference sequence). Trimming removed 2 bases from V and 0 bases from J; junction bases left unmatched: 6. The CDR3 covers 17 residues.

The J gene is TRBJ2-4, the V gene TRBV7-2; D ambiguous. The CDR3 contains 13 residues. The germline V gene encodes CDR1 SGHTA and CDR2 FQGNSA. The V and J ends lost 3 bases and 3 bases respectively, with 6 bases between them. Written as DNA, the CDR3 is TGTGCCAGCAGCTTCCCAGACAAAAACATTCAGTACTTC. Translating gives CASSFPDKNIQYF.